This passage covers 13 T cell receptor beta chains from one sample sequenced in a study of T cell responses to AZD1222 COVID-19 vaccine. The data were produced by immunoSEQ multiplex PCR, yet TCRdb's version contains in-frame clones alone and is incomplete. This sample has 120,000 to 150,000 clones, with approximately 89% found just once. Sequences were derived from peripheral blood, sampled on day 0 of AZD1222 vaccination. The receptors come from an adult in good health.

This chain uses TRBV20-1 with TRBJ1-1; no clear D gene. CDR3 length: 11 residues. Between the trimmed V and J ends, which lost 5 bases and 2 bases, there was a span of 6 bases. The germline gives CDR1 DFQATT, CDR2 SNEGSKA (reference sequence). The CDR3 loop is CSAGVNTEAFF. In DNA, the CDR3 is TGCAGTGCTGGCGTAAACACTGAAGCTTTCTTT.

The rearrangement uses TRBV27 and TRBJ2-7, with D possibly TRBD1 on 6 matching bases. V was shortened by 4 bases and J by 4 bases, with 11 bases between the two germline ends. Germline V CDR1 and CDR2: MNHEY, SMNVEV (reference sequence). The CDR3 has 13 residues. CDR3 loop: CASSSEGVYEQYF. The CDR3 bases are TGTGCCAGCAGTTCAGAGGGGGTGTACGAGCAGTACTTC.

The chain employs TRBV30 and TRBJ2-3; 7 bases are shared with TRBD2. The CDR3 is 14 residues long. The germline CDR1 and CDR2 sequences are GTSNPN and SVGIG (reference sequence). V shed 0 bases, J shed 3 bases, and the junction held 3 bases outside the gene matches. The CDR3 sequence: CAWSVFSGTDTQYF. The CDR3 DNA reads TGTGCCTGGAGTGTTTTTAGCGGGACAGATACGCAGTATTTT.

This chain links TRBV7-9 with TRBJ1-5; D may be TRBD1 (6 bases). The V gene lost 2 bases and the J gene lost 5 bases, with 10 bases spanning the gap. Germline assignment: CDR1 SEHNR and CDR2 FQNEAQ (reference sequence). The CDR3 runs to 14 residues. Here the CDR3 reads CASSLKGGDQPQHF. The CDR3 nucleotides read TGTGCCAGCAGCTTAAAAGGGGGTGATCAGCCCCAGCATTTT.

This chain links TRBV7-9 with TRBJ1-6, with TRBD1 identical over 7 bases. Germline V gene data show CDR1 as SEHNR and CDR2 as FQNEAQ (reference sequence). V lost 3 bases, J lost 4 bases, and 15 bases stayed unmatched. CDR3 length: 19 amino acids. The CDR3 DNA follows: TGTGCCAGCAGCTTTACCTACGATGGGACAGCTACTTATAATTCACCCCTCCACTTT. Encoded protein: CASSFTYDGTATYNSPLHF.

This clone was seen a single time. The chain has TRBV18 and TRBJ2-3, with a tentative D call TRBD2 (5 bases). V lost 1 base and J lost 4, with 6 bases in between. CDR3 length: 13 residues. CDR1 and CDR2 (germline): KGHSH, LQKENI. The CDR3 region has the DNA TGTGCCAGCTCACCACAAGCGGCAGATACGCAGTATTTT. Its translation: CASSPQAADTQYF.

This chain uses TRBV5-1 with TRBJ2-4; possible D gene TRBD1, 6 bases. The germline V gene has CDR1 SGHRS and CDR2 YFSETQ. This CDR3 is 17 amino acids long. V lost 4 bases and J 9 bases, leaving 26 bases between the germline ends. CDR3 coding DNA: TGCGCCAGCAGCCAACAAAGTTGGACAGAGAGGGCGGGCATTCAGTACTTC. Amino acids: CASSQQSWTERAGIQYF.

This clone was counted once. V gene TRBV28 combines with J gene TRBJ2-2; the D gene is possibly TRBD2 (6 bases). This CDR3 region has 14 residues. Germline V CDR1 and CDR2: MDHEN, SYDVKM. V lost 7 bases and J 4 bases, leaving 13 bases between the germline ends. The CDR3 DNA sequence: TGTGCCAGCACCCCGGGACTCCTCACCGGGGAGCTGTTTTTT. As protein: CASTPGLLTGELFF.

This sequence joins TRBV27 and TRBJ1-1; possible D gene TRBD1, 5 bases. Germline V gene sequence: CDR1 MNHEY, CDR2 SMNVEV (reference sequence). The V end was cut by 3 bases, the J end by 0 bases, with 11 bases between. The CDR3 sequence is 15 residues long. The CDR3 spells CASSFGGYLNTEAFF. CDR3 coding DNA: TGTGCCAGCAGTTTCGGGGGGTACTTGAACACTGAAGCTTTCTTT.

This clone came up once. The J gene is TRBJ1-1, the V gene TRBV3-1 (or the pseudogene TRBV3-2); D is perhaps TRBD1 (6 bases). V lost 0 bases and J lost 1, with 12 bases in between. Germline-derived CDR1 and CDR2 are LGHDT and YNNKEL (reference sequence). CDR3 size: 16 residues. The CDR3 DNA sequence: TGTGCCAGCAGCCAAGATCCGGACAGACGGAACACTGAAGCTTTCTTT. Protein product: CASSQDPDRRNTEAFF.

V gene TRBV5-4 combines with J gene TRBJ2-1; 14 bases are a match to TRBD2. V lost 4 bases, J lost 8 bases, and 8 bases stayed unmatched. The CDR3 totals 16 residues. Looked up from germline, CDR1 is SGHNT and CDR2 is YYREEE (reference sequence). The DNA for the CDR3 is TGTGCCAGCAGCCCCCGACTAGCGGGGGGGAATGATGAGCAGTTCTTC. It yields the protein CASSPRLAGGNDEQFF. Full variable domain (rest looked up from reference TRBV5-4 and TRBJ2-1): ETGVTQSPTHLIKTRGQQVTLRCSSQSGHNTVSWYQQALGQGPQFIFQYYREEENGRGNFPPRFSGLQFPNYSSELNVNALELDDSALYLCASSPRLAGGNDEQFFGPGTRLTVL.

The chain links TRBV29-1 to TRBJ2-3; possible D gene TRBD1, 6 bases. Trimming took off 3 bases at V and 0 bases at J, with 13 bases between the two ends. This CDR3 is 15 amino acids long. CDR1 and CDR2 from the germline V gene are SQVTM and ANQGSEA. CDR3 DNA sequence: TGCAGCGTTGATAGGGACACGGGTAGCACAGATACGCAGTATTTT. Amino acid sequence: CSVDRDTGSTDTQYF.

The chain carries TRBV25-1 and TRBJ1-4; D might be TRBD1 (5 bases). Trimming cost V 8 bases and J 5 bases, with 15 bases left between them. CDR1 is MGHDK, CDR2 SYGVNS, per germline. This CDR3 comprises 14 residues. In DNA form, the CDR3 reads TGTGCCAGCCGATGGTCTGGGGGGAATGAAAAACTGTTTTTT. This translates into CASRWSGGNEKLFF.